This TCR beta chain was profiled in a study of CXCR3-negative and CXCR3-positive naive CD8 T cells. CDR1 is KGHDR, CDR2 SFDVKD, per germline. CDR3 length: 13 residues. The study made its TRB cDNA libraries by 5' RACE, adding UMI labels. Reprocessing the 5' RACE reads, TCRdb reports a single entry for every CDR3 protein and omits DNA. The sample table includes about 41,000 distinct CDR3 sequences. This rearrangement joins TRBV24-1 to TRBJ2-7; TCRdb reports TRBD1, a call that lacks DNA to check it against. The sequenced sample was memory CD8+ T cells from blood. This TCR was recovered from a human donor in good health. Some clones in this sample may be carry-over from other donors' samples. The CDR3: CATKTRGAYEQYF.